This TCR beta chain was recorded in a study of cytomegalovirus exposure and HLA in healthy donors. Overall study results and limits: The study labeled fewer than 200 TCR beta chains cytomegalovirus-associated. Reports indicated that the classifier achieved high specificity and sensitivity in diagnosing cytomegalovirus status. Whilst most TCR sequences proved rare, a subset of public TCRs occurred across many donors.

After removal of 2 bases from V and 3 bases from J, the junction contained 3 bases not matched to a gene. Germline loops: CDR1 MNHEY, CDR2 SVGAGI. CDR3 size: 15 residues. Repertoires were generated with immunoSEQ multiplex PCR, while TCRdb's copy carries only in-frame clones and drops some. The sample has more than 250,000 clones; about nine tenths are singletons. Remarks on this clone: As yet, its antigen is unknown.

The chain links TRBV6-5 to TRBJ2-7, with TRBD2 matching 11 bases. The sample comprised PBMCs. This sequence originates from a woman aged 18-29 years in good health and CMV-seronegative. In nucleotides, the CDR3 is TGTGCCAGCAGTTACGAAGGGACTAGCGGCTACGAGCAGTACTTC. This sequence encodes CASSYEGTSGYEQYF.